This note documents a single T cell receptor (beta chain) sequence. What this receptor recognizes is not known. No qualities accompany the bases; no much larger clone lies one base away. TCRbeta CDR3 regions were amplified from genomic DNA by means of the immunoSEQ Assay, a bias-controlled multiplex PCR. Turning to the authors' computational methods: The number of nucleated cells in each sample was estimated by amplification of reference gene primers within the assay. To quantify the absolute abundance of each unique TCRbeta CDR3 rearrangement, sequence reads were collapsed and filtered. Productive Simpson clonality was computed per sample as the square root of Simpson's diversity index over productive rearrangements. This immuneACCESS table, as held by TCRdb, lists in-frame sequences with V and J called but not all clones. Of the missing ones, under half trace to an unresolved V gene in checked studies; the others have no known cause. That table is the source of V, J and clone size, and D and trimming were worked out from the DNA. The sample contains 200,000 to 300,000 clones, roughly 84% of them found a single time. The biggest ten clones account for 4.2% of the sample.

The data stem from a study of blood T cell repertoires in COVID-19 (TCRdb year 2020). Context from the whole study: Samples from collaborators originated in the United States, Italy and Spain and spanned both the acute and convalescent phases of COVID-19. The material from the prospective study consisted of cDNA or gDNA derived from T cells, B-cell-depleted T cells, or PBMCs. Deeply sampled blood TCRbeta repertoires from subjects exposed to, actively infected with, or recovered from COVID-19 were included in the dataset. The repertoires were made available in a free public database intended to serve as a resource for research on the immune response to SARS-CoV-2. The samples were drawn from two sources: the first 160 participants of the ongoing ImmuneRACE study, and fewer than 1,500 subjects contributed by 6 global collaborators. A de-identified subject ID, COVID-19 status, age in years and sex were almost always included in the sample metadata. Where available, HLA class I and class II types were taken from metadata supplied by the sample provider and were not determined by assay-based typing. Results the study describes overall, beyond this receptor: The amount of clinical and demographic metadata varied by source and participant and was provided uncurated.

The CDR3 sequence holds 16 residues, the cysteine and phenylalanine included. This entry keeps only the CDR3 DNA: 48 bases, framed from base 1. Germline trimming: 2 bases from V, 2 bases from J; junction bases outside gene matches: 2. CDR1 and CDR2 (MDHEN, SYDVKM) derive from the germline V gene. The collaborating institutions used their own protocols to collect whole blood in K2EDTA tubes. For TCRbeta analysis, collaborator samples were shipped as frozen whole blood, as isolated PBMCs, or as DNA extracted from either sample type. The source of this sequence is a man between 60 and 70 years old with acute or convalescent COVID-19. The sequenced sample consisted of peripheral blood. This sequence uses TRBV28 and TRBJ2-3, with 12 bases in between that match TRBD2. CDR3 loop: CASSLGLAGNTDTQYF. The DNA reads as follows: TGTGCCAGCAGTTTAGGACTAGCGGGAAACACAGATACGCAGTATTTT. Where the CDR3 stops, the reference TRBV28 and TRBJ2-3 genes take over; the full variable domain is DVKVTQSSRYLVKRTGEKVFLECVQDMDHENMFWYRQDPGLGLRLIYFSYDVKMKEKGDIPEGYSVSREKKERFSLILESASTNQTSMYLCASSLGLAGNTDTQYFGPGTRLTVL.